A selection of T cell receptor beta chains follows, all from one sample in a study of blood T cells in healthy people across ages. TCRdb analysed the 5' RACE reads with MiXCR anew, one entry per CDR3 protein. The sample lists some 710,000 distinct CDR3 sequences, about 42% occurring once. Material for sequencing was blood. All receptors come from a man at least 80 years old in good health. The CDR3 runs from the conserved cysteine through the conserved F or W. The D gene is left open where the match is weak. Clone size appears in some rows only: once, few, many, or a class for an expanded clone.

v_gene	abundance	j_gene	d_gene	CDR3aa	CDR3nt
TRBV7-6	.	TRBJ1-4	TRBD1	CAGSPGTGFEKLFF	TGTGCCGGCAGCCCAGGGACAGGGTTCGAAAAACTGTTTTTT
TRBV7-2	many	TRBJ2-7	TRBD2	CASSSWTSGRLYEQYF	TGTGCCAGCAGCTCATGGACTAGCGGGAGACTATACGAGCAGTACTTC
TRBV7-2	.	TRBJ1-1	.	CASSLAHGSMRTEAFF	TGTGCCAGCAGCTTAGCGCATGGGTCCATGAGGACTGAAGCTTTCTTT
TRBV29-1	.	TRBJ1-1	.	CSVPAGRGAFF	TGCAGCGTCCCGGCGGGGCGGGGAGCTTTCTTT
TRBV5-1	many	TRBJ2-1	TRBD2	CASSLGTSGYNEQFF	TGTGCCAGCAGCTTAGGGACTAGCGGCTACAATGAGCAGTTCTTC
TRBV4-3	.	TRBJ1-4	TRBD1	CASSQGSNRGRLRKLFF	TGCGCCAGCAGCCAAGGAAGCAACAGGGGGCGACTGCGAAAACTGTTTTTT
TRBV20-1	.	TRBJ2-7	.	CSARAYRDLAGEQYF	TGCAGTGCTAGGGCCTACAGGGATTTAGCGGGCGAGCAGTACTTC
TRBV5-1	many	TRBJ2-1	TRBD2	CASSGGLAGGRSYNEQFF	TGCGCCAGCAGCGGTGGACTAGCGGGAGGGCGTTCCTACAATGAGCAGTTCTTC
TRBV3-1	.	TRBJ1-5	.	CASSQGPSNQPQHF	TGTGCCAGCAGCCAGGGACCGAGCAATCAGCCCCAGCATTTT
TRBV6-2/TRBV6-3	.	TRBJ2-1	.	CASSYPTRAPFF	TGTGCCAGCAGTTACCCTACTCGAGCGCCGTTCTTC
TRBV20-1	once	TRBJ2-7	.	CSAPGTSSYEQYF	TGCAGTGCTCCCGGGACAAGCTCCTACGAGCAGTACTTC
TRBV5-1	.	TRBJ2-1	.	CASSLDVGEQFF	TGCGCCAGCAGCTTGGATGTGGGGGAGCAGTTCTTC
TRBV20-1	.	TRBJ2-3	TRBD2	CSASGGTIKLTDTQYF	TGCAGTGCGAGCGGGGGGACTATTAAACTCACGGATACGCAGTATTTT
TRBV21-1	.	TRBJ2-5	.	CASSKLNSARGHRQETQYF	TGTGCCAGCAGCAAACTGAACTCCGCCAGGGGGCATCGACAAGAGACCCAGTACTTC
TRBV3-1	.	TRBJ2-1	.	CASSPGWRGRGNEQFF	TGTGCCAGCAGCCCCGGTTGGAGGGGTAGGGGCAATGAGCAGTTCTTC
TRBV28	.	TRBJ2-3	.	CASTVTGYPDTQYF	TGTGCCAGCACCGTTACAGGGTACCCAGATACGCAGTATTTT
TRBV6-4	.	TRBJ2-7	.	CASSDEMGSALSEQYF	TGTGCCAGCAGTGACGAGATGGGTTCAGCACTATCCGAGCAGTACTTC
TRBV20-1	.	TRBJ2-1	.	CSTDSPRAPVGQFF	TGCAGTACGGACTCTCCAAGAGCGCCCGTAGGGCAGTTCTTC
TRBV12-3/TRBV12-4	few	TRBJ1-1	TRBD1	CASSPRTGARTEAFF	TGTGCCAGCAGTCCGCGGACAGGGGCGAGGACTGAAGCTTTCTTT
TRBV7-2	.	TRBJ2-3	.	CASSLVTMSDAQYF	TGTGCCAGCAGCTTAGTGACTATGTCAGATGCGCAGTATTTT
TRBV24-1	.	TRBJ2-2	.	CATRGSASIAGELFF	TGTGCCACCAGAGGATCTGCCAGTATTGCCGGGGAGCTGTTTTTT
TRBV20-1	few	TRBJ2-4	.	CSAAFRGRTAKNIQYF	TGCAGTGCTGCCTTCAGGGGCCGCACAGCCAAAAACATTCAGTACTTC
TRBV9	.	TRBJ2-1	.	CASSADPRGEQFF	TGTGCCAGCAGCGCGGACCCGAGAGGTGAGCAGTTCTTC
TRBV29-1	.	TRBJ2-7	.	CSAIESSYEQYF	TGCAGCGCCATTGAAAGCTCCTACGAGCAGTACTTC
TRBV28	few	TRBJ2-5	.	CASSYPLWESEETQYF	TGTGCCAGCAGTTATCCCTTGTGGGAGTCGGAAGAGACCCAGTACTTC
TRBV5-1	once	TRBJ2-1	TRBD2	CASSLLTSGDNEQFF	TGCGCCAGCAGCTTGTTGACTAGCGGGGACAATGAGCAGTTCTTC
TRBV24-1	.	TRBJ2-3	.	CATSAEGSTDTQYF	TGTGCCACCTCAGCGGAAGGTAGCACAGATACGCAGTATTTT
TRBV24-1	.	TRBJ2-2	.	CATSDPLTVKLFF	TGTGCCACCAGTGACCCTCTTACCGTGAAGCTGTTTTTT
TRBV20-1	few	TRBJ1-5	TRBD1	CSAVDRGTQPQHF	TGCAGTGCGGTAGACAGGGGCACTCAGCCCCAGCATTTT
TRBV5-1	.	TRBJ1-2	.	CASSLRTETRYGYTF	TGCGCCAGCAGCCTCCGGACAGAAACTCGCTATGGCTACACCTTC
TRBV4-2	.	TRBJ1-5	.	CASSQAGRGQPQHF	TGTGCCAGCAGCCAAGCGGGGAGGGGACAGCCCCAGCATTTT
TRBV11-2	.	TRBJ1-2	.	CASSSIREQGRRYGYTF	TGTGCCAGCAGCTCCATAAGGGAACAGGGAAGGCGATATGGCTACACCTTC
TRBV29-1	few	TRBJ2-2	TRBD2	CSVEDFNSGRNTGELFF	TGCAGCGTTGAAGATTTTAATAGCGGGAGGAACACCGGGGAGCTGTTTTTT
TRBV4-2	.	TRBJ2-3	TRBD2	CASSQVGLAPSTDTQYF	TGTGCCAGCAGCCAAGTGGGACTAGCGCCTAGCACAGATACGCAGTATTTT
TRBV20-1	.	TRBJ2-1	.	CSAREVWEDYEQFF	TGCAGTGCTAGAGAAGTCTGGGAAGACTACGAGCAGTTCTTC
TRBV14	few	TRBJ2-2	TRBD1	CASSRFRTGLGNTGELFF	TGTGCCAGCAGCCGCTTCCGGACAGGGCTCGGGAACACCGGGGAGCTGTTTTTT
TRBV27	.	TRBJ2-7	.	CASSSRSVSYEQYF	TGTGCCAGCAGTTCCCGGTCGGTATCCTACGAGCAGTACTTC
TRBV7-7	once	TRBJ2-7	.	CASSRGPLTYEQYF	TGTGCTAGCAGCAGGGGACCGCTAACCTACGAGCAGTACTTC
TRBV12-3/TRBV12-4	.	TRBJ2-7	TRBD1	CASSFRTGAIEEAQYF	TGTGCCAGCAGTTTTAGGACAGGGGCCATTGAGGAGGCCCAGTACTTC
TRBV14	.	TRBJ2-5	TRBD2	CASSRRLAGAGEQYF	TGTGCCAGCAGCAGGAGGCTAGCGGGGGCTGGTGAGCAGTACTTC
TRBV4-3	many	TRBJ2-7	TRBD2	CASSPGLASYEQYF	TGCGCCAGCAGCCCCGGACTAGCGTCCTACGAGCAGTACTTC
TRBV27	few	TRBJ1-4	.	CASSKDGREEKLFF	TGTGCCAGCAGCAAGGATGGGCGTGAGGAAAAACTGTTTTTT
TRBV7-9	many	TRBJ2-5	TRBD2	CASSVSGTSAQETQYF	TGTGCCAGCAGCGTAAGCGGGACTAGCGCACAAGAGACCCAGTACTTC
TRBV24-1	.	TRBJ2-7	.	CATRLLQGDEQYF	TGTGCCACCAGGTTGCTTCAGGGTGACGAGCAGTACTTC
TRBV4-1	few	TRBJ1-5	.	CASSQNDLLGSNQPQHF	TGCGCCAGCAGCCAAAACGACTTACTTGGGAGCAATCAGCCCCAGCATTTT
TRBV4-3	once	TRBJ2-6	.	CASSQVLTAAGANVLTF	TGCGCCAGCAGCCAAGTACTGACTGCCGCTGGGGCCAACGTCCTGACTTTC
TRBV15	.	TRBJ2-7	.	CVTSSVGFEQYF	TGTGTCACCAGCTCAGTGGGTTTCGAGCAGTACTTC
TRBV6-1	many	TRBJ2-1	.	CASSELGSLNEQFF	TGTGCCAGCAGTGAGCTAGGTTCCCTCAATGAGCAGTTCTTC
TRBV29-1	few	TRBJ2-3	.	CSVEEAGADTQYF	TGCAGCGTTGAGGAGGCAGGAGCAGATACGCAGTATTTT
TRBV10-3	.	TRBJ2-5	.	CAISDRGDQETQYF	TGTGCCATCAGTGACAGGGGGGACCAAGAGACCCAGTACTTC
TRBV5-1	many	TRBJ2-7	.	CASSPRGSYEQYF	TGCGCCAGCAGCCCCCGCGGGTCCTACGAGCAGTACTTC
TRBV20-1	.	TRBJ2-1	.	CSARKGNGARNEQFF	TGCAGTGCTAGAAAAGGGAACGGGGCGCGGAATGAGCAGTTCTTC
TRBV12-3/TRBV12-4	.	TRBJ2-5	.	CASSPRIESEQYF	TGTGCCAGCAGTCCGCGAATCGAAAGTGAGCAGTACTTC
TRBV20-1	.	TRBJ2-5	.	CSAPAGDQETQYF	TGCAGTGCCCCCGCCGGGGACCAAGAGACCCAGTACTTC
TRBV28	.	TRBJ2-7	TRBD1	CASSLGGTGGALHEQYF	TGTGCCAGCAGTTTAGGCGGGACAGGGGGCGCCCTCCACGAGCAGTACTTC
TRBV7-2	few	TRBJ2-3	.	CASSFASSRTDTQYF	TGTGCCAGCAGCTTCGCGTCTAGCCGTACAGATACGCAGTATTTT
TRBV5-4	.	TRBJ2-7	.	CASSLEGLKKYEQYF	TGTGCCAGCAGCTTGGAGGGCCTCAAGAAATACGAGCAGTACTTC